This T cell receptor beta chain was sequenced in a study of T-cell reconstitution after alpha-beta-depleted transplantation in children. Study-level points and caveats: Alpha-beta T cells present about two months after transplant were reported to originate from several hundred expanded graft clones. The high TCRbeta diversity at day 60 in some patients came from surviving recipient T cells and thymic progenitors. The authors attributed T-cell counts and diversity one year after transplant mostly to newly produced T cells.

V was clipped by 1 base and J by 3 bases, with 10 bases between them. CDR3 length: 16 amino acids. Germline V gene data show CDR1 as SGHTA and CDR2 as FQGNSA. As it was prepared, the TCRbeta library received unique molecular identifiers. Each CDR3 protein is one row after TCRdb ran MiXCR on the PCR reads. Among approximately 980,000 distinct CDR3 sequences, 25% to 30% were seen once, and the ten largest hold roughly 28%. Notes on this clonotype: Its cognate antigen is unknown.

The TCR sequence derives from a boy under three years old who had a stem cell transplant for SCID, so the T cells may come from the graft donor. The sample was PBMCs, mostly from graft donor cells, taken 360 days after TCRalphabeta/CD19-depleted stem cell transplant. The V and J genes are TRBV7-2 and TRBJ2-6; tentatively, D is TRBD1 (5 bases). DNA for the CDR3: TGTGCCAGCAGCTTAGTTCCAGGGCTTGGGGCCAACGTCCTGACTTTC. It translates to CASSLVPGLGANVLTF.